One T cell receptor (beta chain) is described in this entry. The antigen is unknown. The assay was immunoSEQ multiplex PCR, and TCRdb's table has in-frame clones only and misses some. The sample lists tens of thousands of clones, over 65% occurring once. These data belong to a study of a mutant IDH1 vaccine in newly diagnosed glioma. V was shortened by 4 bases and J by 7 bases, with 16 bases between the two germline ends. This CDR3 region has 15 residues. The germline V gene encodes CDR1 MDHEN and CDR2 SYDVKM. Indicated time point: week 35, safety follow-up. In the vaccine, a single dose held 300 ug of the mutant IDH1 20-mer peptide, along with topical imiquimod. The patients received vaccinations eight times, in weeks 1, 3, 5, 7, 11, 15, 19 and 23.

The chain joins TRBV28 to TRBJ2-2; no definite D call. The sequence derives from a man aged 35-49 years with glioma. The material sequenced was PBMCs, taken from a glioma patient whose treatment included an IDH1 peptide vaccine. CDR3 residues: CASSSWGSLVGELFF. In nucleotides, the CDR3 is TGTGCCAGCAGTTCCTGGGGTTCCTTGGTCGGGGAGCTGTTTTTT.